This T cell receptor (beta chain) was recorded in a study of PD-L1 blockade in urothelial cancer. Whole-study context: The number of prior chemotherapy regimens per patient was 0 to 3.

This clone was counted a single time. Data came from immunoSEQ multiplex PCR; TCRdb stores just in-frame clones and leaves some out. The sample lists around 66,000 clones, more than 70% seen once, with roughly 12% in the top ten. This sample's time point: peripheral blood 6 weeks after treatment start. The clonotype was recovered from a man in his sixties with urothelial cancer. The source material was PBMCs, sampled around atezolizumab (anti-PD-L1) treatment.

This CDR3 is CASSPPRQGIHSNQPQHF. The CDR3 region has the DNA TGTGCCAGCTCACCACCGCGACAGGGGATCCATAGCAATCAGCCCCAGCATTTT. The genes are TRBV18 and TRBJ1-5; 8 bases align to TRBD1. CDR3 length equals 18 residues. The germline V gene has CDR1 KGHSH and CDR2 LQKENI. The V gene end was trimmed by 0 bases and the J gene end by 0 bases; junction bases not matched to a gene: 7.